The 25 T cell receptor beta chains presented below share a single source sample, sequenced in a study of cytomegalovirus exposure and HLA in healthy donors. The PCR was carried out with 60 Vbeta primers and 13 Jbeta primers. This table comes from immunoSEQ multiplex PCR, and its TCRdb copy is limited to in-frame clones, with some not included. This sample has roughly 200,000 clones, with 70% to 90% found just once. Source material: PBMCs. These receptors were obtained from a woman aged 45-60 years in good health and CMV-seronegative.

Here the CDR3 DNA reads TGTGCCAGCAGCCGCGGGCGGGAGCAGACCCAGTACTTC. It specifies CASSRGREQTQYF. The chain couples TRBV5-4 to TRBJ2-5; TRBD2 matches at 7 bases. Germline V gene sequence: CDR1 SGHNT, CDR2 YYREEE (reference sequence). V was clipped by 4 bases and J by 6 bases; unmatched bases: 6. The CDR3 is 13 residues long. Filled out from reference TRBV5-4 and TRBJ2-5, the complete variable domain reads ETGVTQSPTHLIKTRGQQVTLRCSSQSGHNTVSWYQQALGQGPQFIFQYYREEENGRGNFPPRFSGLQFPNYSSELNVNALELDDSALYLCASSRGREQTQYFGPGTRLLVL.

The chain joins TRBV6-5 to TRBJ1-2; D gene ambiguous. CDR3 size: 13 residues. Between the trimmed V and J ends, which lost 8 bases and 6 bases, there was a span of 16 bases. Germline assignment: CDR1 MNHEY and CDR2 SVGAGI. The CDR3 protein is CASRRMVGDGYTF. CDR3 nucleotides: TGTGCCAGCCGCCGGATGGTCGGAGATGGCTACACCTTC.

The genes are TRBV5-1 and TRBJ1-1, with 8 bases aligning to TRBD1. Trimming at V came to 3 bases and at J to 5 bases, leaving 6 bases not matched to a gene. The CDR3 is made up of 14 amino acids. Germline V gene sequence: CDR1 SGHRS, CDR2 YFSETQ. The CDR3 is CASSSQGAGTEAFF. Written as DNA, the CDR3 is TGCGCCAGCAGCTCGCAGGGGGCAGGGACTGAAGCTTTCTTT.

The chain couples TRBV5-6 to TRBJ2-1, with D perhaps TRBD2 (6 bases). CDR1 is SGHDT and CDR2 is YYEEEE in the germline V gene. Trimming took 4 bases from V and 6 from J, leaving 11 bases between them. The CDR3 is made up of 13 amino acids. CDR3 loop: CASSRRTTNEQFF. The CDR3 coding sequence is TGTGCCAGCAGCCGACGGACTACCAATGAGCAGTTCTTC.

This clone was observed a handful of times. The genes are TRBV18 and TRBJ1-4, with 9 bases identical to TRBD1. V lost 0 bases, J lost 4 bases, and 9 bases stayed unmatched. The length of the CDR3 is 18 residues. Germline-derived CDR1 and CDR2 are KGHSH and LQKENI. CDR3 sequence reads: CASSPPGTGRFYNEKLFF. CDR3 DNA: TGTGCCAGCTCACCACCCGGGACAGGGAGATTTTATAATGAAAAACTGTTTTTT.

The CDR3 DNA reads as TGCGCCAGCAGCCAAGAAGCTCGGGGAACCTACGAGCAGTACTTC. Translated: CASSQEARGTYEQYF. The chain combines TRBV4-1 with TRBJ2-7; maybe TRBD2 (5 bases). Germline-derived CDR1 and CDR2 are MGHRA and YSYEKL. Trimming removed 0 bases at V and 2 bases at J, with 11 bases between. The CDR3 loop spans 15 amino acids.

This clone has just one count. This sequence joins TRBV11-2 and TRBJ2-5; 7 positions agree with TRBD2. Germline V gene sequence: CDR1 SGHAT, CDR2 FQNNGV. The CDR3 has 14 residues. Trimming cost V 5 bases and J 5 bases; bases outside gene matches: 8. This chain's CDR3 is CASSLGRRGETQYF. For the CDR3, the DNA is TGTGCCAGCAGCCTCGGAAGGCGGGGGGAGACCCAGTACTTC.

V and J are TRBV28 and TRBJ2-1, with D uncertain. V lost 7 bases, J lost 4 bases, and 8 bases lay in between. The CDR3 totals 12 residues. In germline, CDR1 is MDHEN, CDR2 SYDVKM. CDR3 sequence reads: CASKEEYNEQFF. CDR3 DNA sequence: TGTGCCAGCAAAGAGGAGTACAATGAGCAGTTCTTC.

This clone was seen only a few times. This chain links TRBV7-2 with TRBJ1-5, with a possible D match to TRBD1 (6 bases). CDR3 length: 17 amino acids. Trimming cost V 2 bases and J 1 base, with 15 bases left between them. Germline V gene data show CDR1 as SGHTA and CDR2 as FQGNSA. The CDR3 coding sequence is TGTGCCAGCAGCTTAATGAGGGGGGGCTTGAGCAATCAGCCCCAGCATTTT. Translating it yields CASSLMRGGLSNQPQHF.

This chain connects TRBV19 to TRBJ1-2; D unresolved. The V end was cut by 5 bases, the J end by 4 bases, with 14 bases between. CDR3 size: 14 residues. Looked up from germline, CDR1 is LNHDA and CDR2 is SQIVND (reference sequence). The CDR3 loop is CASSPRGSGYGYTF. The CDR3 DNA follows: TGTGCCAGTAGTCCCCGAGGGAGCGGCTATGGCTACACCTTC.

J is TRBJ1-5 and V is TRBV6-1; 10 bases fit TRBD1. The CDR3 sequence is 17 residues long. Trimming removed 1 base from V and 6 bases from J; junction bases left unmatched: 9. Germline values: CDR1 MNHNS, CDR2 SASEGT. CDR3 sequence (DNA): TGTGCCAGCAGTGAAGACACGGGGACAGGGGTAGGTCAGCCCCAGCATTTT. Protein sequence: CASSEDTGTGVGQPQHF.

The chain uses TRBV5-5 and TRBJ2-7; 13 nucleotides match TRBD2. This CDR3 comprises 14 residues. Germline CDR1 and CDR2: SGHKS and YYEKEE (reference sequence). V trimming: 6 bases; J trimming: 9 bases; junction bases outside the gene matches: 9. CDR3 coding DNA: TGTGCCAGCAACCTACTAGCGGGAGGGCAGGGGCAGTACTTC. Its protein product is CASNLLAGGQGQYF.

This chain uses TRBV27 with TRBJ1-5; TRBD1 aligns across 10 bases. Germline-derived CDR1 and CDR2 are MNHEY and SMNVEV (reference sequence). V trimming: 1 base; J trimming: 5 bases; junction bases outside the gene matches: 2. The CDR3 sequence is 15 residues long. CDR3 coding DNA: TGTGCCAGCAGTTTATGGGGGACAGGGGATCAGCCCCAGCATTTT. This encodes CASSLWGTGDQPQHF.

About this clone: The same CDR3 can be traced to other DNA sequences in this sample. In DNA form, the CDR3 reads TGTGCCAGCAGTTTAGGAGCTAACTATGGCTACACCTTC. Its translation is CASSLGANYGYTF. The gene calls are TRBV27 and TRBJ1-2; D unclear. This CDR3 contains 13 residues. The ends were cut back, 2 bases at V and 0 bases at J, with 4 bases in the middle. Germline CDR1 is MNHEY and CDR2 is SMNVEV (reference sequence).

The chain is built from TRBV9 and TRBJ1-2, with 7 nucleotides matching TRBD1. This CDR3 has 14 residues. Trimming cost V 0 bases and J 3 bases; bases outside gene matches: 2. Germline V gene lookup returns CDR1 SGDLS and CDR2 YYNGEE. As DNA, the CDR3 is TGTGCCAGCAGCGTAGGGACAGGCTACTATGGCTACACCTTC. It yields the protein CASSVGTGYYGYTF.

The genes are TRBV7-2 and TRBJ2-4, with D possibly matching TRBD2 (6 bases). The germline V and J ends were trimmed by 4 bases and 8 bases, with 15 bases remaining between them. CDR1 and CDR2 from the germline V gene are SGHTA and FQGNSA. This CDR3 region has 14 residues. The CDR3 sequence: CASSYLIGEDIQYF. CDR3 DNA sequence: TGTGCCAGCAGCTATCTTATTGGGGAGGACATTCAGTACTTC.

The chain has TRBV18 and TRBJ2-5; 12 bases map to TRBD2. Germline CDR1 reads KGHSH; CDR2 reads LQKENI. Unmatched junction bases numbered 4, after V lost 3 bases and J lost 2 bases. The CDR3 has 16 amino acids. In nucleotides, the CDR3 is TGTGCCAGCTCACCTTTGCTAGCGGGAGGGCAAGAGACCCAGTACTTC. Amino acids: CASSPLLAGGQETQYF.

CDR3 loop: CASSPSGYGYTF. CDR3 nucleotide sequence: TGTGCCAGCAGCCCCTCGGGCTATGGCTACACCTTC. J is TRBJ1-2 and V is TRBV27; unclear D gene. The CDR3 contains 12 residues. Trimming took 6 bases from V and 4 from J, leaving 9 bases between them. Per germline, CDR1 MNHEY and CDR2 SMNVEV (reference sequence).

J is TRBJ1-3 and V is TRBV30; D perhaps matches TRBD1 (5 bases). Per the germline V gene, CDR1 is GTSNPN and CDR2 is SVGIG (reference sequence). Deletions cut 4 bases from V and 1 base from J, with 20 bases between. The CDR3 consists of 17 residues. This CDR3 is CAWTQGVGGRSGNTIYF. The CDR3, as DNA: TGTGCCTGGACCCAGGGCGTGGGGGGAAGGTCTGGAAACACCATATATTTT.

The J gene is TRBJ2-2, the V gene TRBV11-3; 12 bases are a match to TRBD2. The CDR3 is 17 residues long. Trimming at V came to 6 bases and at J to 7 bases, leaving 12 bases not matched to a gene. Germline CDR1 is SGHNT and CDR2 is YENEEA. CDR3 amino acids: CASSRSSGRANDGELFF. The CDR3 region has the DNA TGTGCCAGCAGTCGCTCTAGCGGGAGGGCCAATGACGGGGAGCTGTTTTTT.

This clone was seen a few times. The chain links TRBV7-3 to TRBJ2-6, with TRBD2 identical over 7 bases. From germline, CDR1 is SGHTA and CDR2 FQGTGA. V trimming: 5 bases; J trimming: 0 bases; junction bases outside the gene matches: 1. CDR3 length equals 15 residues. The CDR3 protein is CASSRGGSGANVLTF. The CDR3 DNA follows: TGTGCCAGCAGCCGCGGGGGCTCTGGGGCCAACGTCCTGACTTTC.

The chain carries TRBV18 and TRBJ1-1; D gene uncertain. V lost 3 bases, J lost 0 bases, and 11 bases lay in between. The germline CDR1 and CDR2 sequences are KGHSH and LQKENI. CDR3 length: 15 amino acids. The chain's CDR3 is CASSPADGMNTEAFF. The CDR3, as DNA: TGTGCCAGCTCACCGGCGGACGGGATGAACACTGAAGCTTTCTTT. The variable domain in full, completed from reference TRBV18 and TRBJ1-1, reads NAGVMQNPRHLVRRRGQEARLRCSPMKGHSHVYWYRQLPEEGLKFMVYLQKENIIDESGMPKERFSAEFPKEGPSILRIQQVVRGDSAAYFCASSPADGMNTEAFFGQGTRLTVV.

In its sample, this clone was seen once. The CDR3 here is CASSPRAGSSYEQYF. CDR3 nucleotides: TGTGCCAGCAGTCCCCGGGCGGGGAGCTCCTACGAGCAGTACTTC. The genes are TRBV5-4 and TRBJ2-7, with D possibly matching TRBD2 (6 bases). The germline gives CDR1 SGHNT, CDR2 YYREEE (reference sequence). V was trimmed by 5 bases and J by 0 bases, leaving 15 bases between them. The CDR3 is 15 residues long. The full variable domain, completed using reference TRBV5-4 and TRBJ2-7, is ETGVTQSPTHLIKTRGQQVTLRCSSQSGHNTVSWYQQALGQGPQFIFQYYREEENGRGNFPPRFSGLQFPNYSSELNVNALELDDSALYLCASSPRAGSSYEQYFGPGTRLTVT.

Here the CDR3 reads CASRLRFEAFF. CDR3 DNA: TGTGCCAGCAGGTTACGGTTCGAAGCTTTCTTT. The chain uses TRBV28 and TRBJ1-1; D remains ambiguous. Trimming removed 6 bases at V and 8 bases at J, with 10 bases between. This CDR3 spans 11 amino acids. Germline V lookup: CDR1 MDHEN, CDR2 SYDVKM.

The rearrangement uses TRBV5-1 and TRBJ2-3, with TRBD2 as a possible D gene (5 bases). The CDR3 spans 14 residues. Germline values: CDR1 SGHRS, CDR2 YFSETQ. Trimming shortened V by 5 bases and J by 0 bases, and 10 bases separated the two germline ends. The CDR3 loop is CASSQGSSTDTQYF. CDR3 nucleotides: TGCGCCAGCAGTCAAGGGAGTAGCACAGATACGCAGTATTTT.